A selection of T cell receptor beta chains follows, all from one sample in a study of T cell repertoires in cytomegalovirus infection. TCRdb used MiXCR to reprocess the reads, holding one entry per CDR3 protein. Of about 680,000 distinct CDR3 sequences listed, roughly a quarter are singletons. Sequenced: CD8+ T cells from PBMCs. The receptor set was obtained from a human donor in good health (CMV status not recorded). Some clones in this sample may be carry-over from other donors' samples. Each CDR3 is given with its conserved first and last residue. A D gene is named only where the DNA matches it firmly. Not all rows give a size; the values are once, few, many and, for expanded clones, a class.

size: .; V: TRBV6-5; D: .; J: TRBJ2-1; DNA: TGTGCCAGCAGTCACAACAGGTACAATGAGCAGTTCTTC; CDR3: CASSHNRYNEQFF
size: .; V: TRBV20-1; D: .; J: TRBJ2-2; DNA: TGCAGTGCTAGAGACTACTACATCCGGGAGCTGTTTTTT; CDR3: CSARDYYIRELFF
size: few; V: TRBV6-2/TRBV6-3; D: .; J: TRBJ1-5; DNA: TGTGCCAGCAGTTACAGCTTCAGCAATCAGCCCCAGCATTTT; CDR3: CASSYSFSNQPQHF
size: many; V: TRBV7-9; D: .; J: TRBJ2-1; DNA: TGTGCCAGCAGCTTCGGAGGGGGCTACAATGAGCAGTTCTTC; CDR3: CASSFGGGYNEQFF
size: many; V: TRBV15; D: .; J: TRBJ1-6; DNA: TGTGCCACCAGCGTTTCGTCGGGACCCCTCCACTTT; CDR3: CATSVSSGPLHF
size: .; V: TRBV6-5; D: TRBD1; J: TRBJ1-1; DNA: TGTGCCAGCAGTTCCACAATCGACAGGGTCCCTGAAGCTTTCTTT; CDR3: CASSSTIDRVPEAFF
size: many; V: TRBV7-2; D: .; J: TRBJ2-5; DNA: TGTGCCAGCAGCTTGACAGCGAGCCAAGAGACCCAGTACTTC; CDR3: CASSLTASQETQYF
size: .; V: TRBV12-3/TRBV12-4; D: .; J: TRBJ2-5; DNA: TGTGTCAGCAGCACAGTAGAGACCCAGTACTTC; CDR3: CVSSTVETQYF
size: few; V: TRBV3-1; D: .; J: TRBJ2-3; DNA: TGTGCCAGCAGCCAAGATAGAGCAAGCACAGATACGCAGTATTTT; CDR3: CASSQDRASTDTQYF
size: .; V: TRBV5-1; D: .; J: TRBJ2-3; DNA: TGCGCCAGCAGCTTGGAAGTCATAGGCGATACGCAGTATTTT; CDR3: CASSLEVIGDTQYF
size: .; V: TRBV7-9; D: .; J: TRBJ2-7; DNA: TGTGCCAGCAGCCTCAGGGACGGAAGGGAGCAGTACTTC; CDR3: CASSLRDGREQYF
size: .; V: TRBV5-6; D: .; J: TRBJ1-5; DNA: TGTGCCAGCAGCTTGAGGACACCTTATAGCAATCAGCCCCAGCATTTT; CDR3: CASSLRTPYSNQPQHF
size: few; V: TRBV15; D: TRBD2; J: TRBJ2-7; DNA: TGTGCCACCAGCGGGGGGGTTGGCTACGAGCAGTACTTC; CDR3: CATSGGVGYEQYF
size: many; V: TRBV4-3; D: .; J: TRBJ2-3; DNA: TGCGCCAGCAGCCCCGGGACTCACTTCAGCTACCTCACAGATACGCAGTATTTT; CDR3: CASSPGTHFSYLTDTQYF
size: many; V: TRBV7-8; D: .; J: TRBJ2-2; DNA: TGTGCCAGCAGGGCCCCAGGGACCGGGGAGCTGTTTTTT; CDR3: CASRAPGTGELFF
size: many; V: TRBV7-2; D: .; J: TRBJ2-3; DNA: TGTGCCAGCAGCTTAGAAGGGGATTTCACAGATACGCAGTATTTT; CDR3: CASSLEGDFTDTQYF
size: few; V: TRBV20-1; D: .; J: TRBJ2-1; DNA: TGCAGTGCTAGAGTCGGATGGGAGTCCTACAATGAGCAGTTCTTC; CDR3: CSARVGWESYNEQFF
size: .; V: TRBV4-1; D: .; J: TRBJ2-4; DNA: TGCGCCAGCAGCCAAGATGGGCGGAACCTAGCCAAAAACATTCAGTACTTC; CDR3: CASSQDGRNLAKNIQYF